This T cell receptor (beta chain) came from a study of shared clonotypes between healthy human individuals. The assay was immunoSEQ multiplex PCR, and TCRdb's table has in-frame clones only and misses some. Among about 660,000 clones listed, roughly 70% were seen once. The study drew all its donors from Caucasian adults living in Nashville, Tennessee. This TCR derives from a woman aged 25 to 39 in good health. The sample taken for sequencing was memory CD4+ T cells sorted from blood. Subset given: CD45RA-negative fraction.

The CDR3 DNA follows: TGTGCCAGCAGTCTAGGGTCAGACCCCTACAATGAGCAGTTCTTC. This encodes CASSLGSDPYNEQFF. The rearrangement joins TRBV6-5 to TRBJ2-1; D is unclear. The CDR3 covers 15 residues. V was cut by 5 bases and J by 2 bases, with 13 bases left in between. The germline gives CDR1 MNHEY, CDR2 SVGAGI.